The 30 T cell receptor beta chains in this list originate from one sample, sequenced in a study of neurological immune-mediated disorders. Each CDR3 protein gets one entry after TCRdb re-called the 5' RACE reads with MiXCR. In the table there are 85,000 to 90,000 distinct CDR3 sequences, 3% to 4.5% of which are singletons. The specimen sequenced was PBMCs. All receptors derive from a woman aged 45-65 years with multiple sclerosis.

This clonotype was recorded at least ten times. The gene calls are TRBV20-1 and TRBJ2-7; D remains ambiguous. Germline V CDR1 and CDR2: DFQATT, SNEGSKA (reference sequence). This CDR3 contains 11 residues. V was pared by 4 bases and J by 3 bases, with 7 bases between. CDR3 loop: CSAIRSYEQYF. The CDR3 DNA is TGCAGTGCTATACGAAGCTACGAGCAGTACTTC.

This clonotype was picked up many times. The chain links TRBV7-9 to TRBJ2-3; the D is unclear. V lost 5 bases and J 7 bases, leaving 10 bases between the germline ends. The CDR3 extends over 12 amino acids. Looked up from germline, CDR1 is SEHNR and CDR2 is FQNEAQ (reference sequence). CDR3 sequence reads: CASSPDPNTQYF. The CDR3 nucleotides are TGTGCCAGCAGCCCGGACCCGAATACGCAGTATTTT.

This clonotype was counted at least ten times. The V gene is TRBV28, the J gene TRBJ2-3; D not resolved. In germline, CDR1 is MDHEN, CDR2 SYDVKM. Between the trimmed V and J ends, which lost 4 bases and 2 bases, there was a span of 1 base. The CDR3 runs to 11 residues. In nucleotides, the CDR3 is TGTGCCAGCAGTTACACAGATACGCAGTATTTT. It encodes CASSYTDTQYF.

In this sample, this clonotype turned up many times. The chain combines TRBV5-1 with TRBJ1-1; 10 nucleotides align to TRBD1. CDR3 length: 15 residues. In germline, CDR1 is SGHRS, CDR2 YFSETQ. Trimming took 3 bases from V and 6 from J; bases not matched to a gene: 8. The CDR3 DNA reads as TGCGCCAGCAGCTACCAGGGACAGGGGATCTCTGAAGCTTTCTTT. Its protein is CASSYQGQGISEAFF.

This clonotype was counted many times. V usage is TRBV20-1 and J usage is TRBJ2-5; TRBD1 matches 10 bases. Germline assignment: CDR1 DFQATT and CDR2 SNEGSKA (reference sequence). V gave up 5 bases and J gave up 1 base; unmatched junction bases: 13. This CDR3 has 17 amino acids. CDR3 loop: CSAFGQGGHLRQETQYF. The CDR3, as DNA: TGCAGTGCTTTTGGACAGGGGGGACATCTACGCCAAGAGACCCAGTACTTC.

This clonotype was seen ten or more times. The chain carries TRBV12-3 or TRBV12-4 and TRBJ2-2; D not certain. The CDR3 contains 14 residues. V gave up 2 bases and J gave up 6 bases, with 10 bases separating them. The CDR3 reads CASSLSPPPGELFF. The CDR3 coding sequence is TGTGCCAGCAGTTTATCCCCTCCTCCCGGGGAGCTGTTTTTT.

This clonotype has a handful of counts. It may be a read error: a sequence one base away is much more abundant. The CDR3 here is CASSGLVMHAQFF. The CDR3 DNA sequence: TGTGCCAGCAGTGGACTAGTCATGCATGCGCAGTTCTTC. The J gene is TRBJ2-1, the V gene TRBV12-3 or TRBV12-4; 7 bases fit TRBD2. The CDR3 sequence is 13 residues long. V was clipped by 5 bases and J by 12 bases; unmatched bases: 10.

This clonotype was detected ten times or more. V and J are TRBV9 and TRBJ1-4, with D uncertain. CDR3 length: 16 amino acids. Germline CDR1 and CDR2: SGDLS and YYNGEE. Trimming stripped 1 base from V and 0 bases from J, with 10 bases between. CDR3 amino acids: CASSVFGGATNEKLFF. For the CDR3, the DNA is TGTGCCAGCAGCGTATTTGGCGGAGCAACTAATGAAAAACTGTTTTTT.

This clonotype has a count of ten or more. This chain joins TRBV27 and TRBJ1-2; D is unresolved. This CDR3 region has 14 residues. Germline CDR1 MNHEY, CDR2 SMNVEV (reference sequence). V dropped 11 bases and J dropped 2 bases, with 18 bases sitting between them. The CDR3 sequence is CASSQGRSNYGYTF. The CDR3 coding sequence is TGTGCCTCCTCCCAAGGACGGAGCAACTATGGCTACACCTTC.

The table lists this clonotype with many counts. The chain uses TRBV20-1 and TRBJ2-7, with 9 bases fitting TRBD2. V lost 0 bases and J lost 3; bases outside the gene matches: 6. The CDR3 is made up of 15 amino acids. Germline V gene sequence: CDR1 DFQATT, CDR2 SNEGSKA (reference sequence). In DNA form, the CDR3 reads TGCAGTGCTAGAGACGCGGGGGGGACCTTCTACGAGCAGTACTTC. Protein: CSARDAGGTFYEQYF.

This clonotype was counted at least ten times. The gene calls are TRBV10-3 and TRBJ1-5; no definite D call. Germline V CDR1 and CDR2: ENHRY, SYGVKD. This CDR3 is 16 amino acids long. V was clipped by 3 bases and J by 7 bases, with 19 bases between them. CDR3 in amino acids: CAISDFSHTGSQPQHF. In DNA, the CDR3 is TGTGCCATCAGTGATTTCTCCCACACCGGGAGCCAGCCCCAGCATTTT.

This clonotype showed up many times. V and J are TRBV11-2 and TRBJ2-1; TRBD2 is a possible D gene (6 bases). Germline CDR1 is SGHAT and CDR2 is FQNNGV. Trimming left V 6 bases short and J 2 bases short, with 14 bases between. This CDR3 region has 15 residues. CDR3: CASSLAGTAYNEQFF. The CDR3 DNA is TGTGCCAGCAGTCTCGCGGGGACGGCCTACAATGAGCAGTTCTTC.

This clonotype was detected many times. The J gene is TRBJ2-7, the V gene TRBV20-1, with D possibly TRBD1 on 6 matching bases. Trimming pared 2 bases from V and 1 base from J, leaving 12 bases between. The CDR3 is 14 amino acids. Per germline, CDR1 DFQATT and CDR2 SNEGSKA (reference sequence). CDR3 loop: CSARPGQRSYEQYF. The CDR3 DNA reads TGCAGTGCTAGACCCGGACAGCGGTCCTACGAGCAGTACTTC.

This clonotype has ten or more counts. The chain combines TRBV7-3 with TRBJ2-1; D tentatively fits TRBD1 or TRBD2 (5 bases each). Germline CDR1 and CDR2: SGHTA and FQGTGA. The CDR3 totals 14 residues. Trimming left V 1 base short and J 6 bases short, with 10 bases between. The CDR3 nucleotides read TGTGCCAGCAGCTTAAGGGGACCCACCAATGAGCAGTTCTTC. Translation gives CASSLRGPTNEQFF. Full variable domain (missing parts from reference TRBV7-3 and TRBJ2-1): GAGVSQTPSNKVTEKGKYVELRCDPISGHTALYWYRQSLGQGPEFLIYFQGTGAADDSGLPNDRFFAVRPEGSVSTLKIQRTERGDSAVYLCASSLRGPTNEQFFGPGTRLTVL.

This clonotype was recorded many times. This sequence joins TRBV11-2 and TRBJ2-4, with D possibly being TRBD1 (5 bases). Germline CDR1 reads SGHAT; CDR2 reads FQNNGV. The CDR3 is 15 residues long. The germline V and J ends were trimmed by 2 bases and 1 base, with 9 bases remaining between them. The DNA of the CDR3 is TGTGCCAGCAGCTTAAACTGGGGCGCCAAAAACATTCAGTACTTC. This sequence encodes CASSLNWGAKNIQYF.

This clonotype has at least ten counts. The genes are TRBV10-3 and TRBJ2-5; D assignment may be TRBD1 or TRBD2 (5 bases each). Germline V gene data show CDR1 as ENHRY and CDR2 as SYGVKD. V was cut by 4 bases and J by 2 bases, with 11 bases left in between. The CDR3 sequence is 14 residues long. The CDR3 loop is CAISGGTGQETQYF. The CDR3 DNA reads TGTGCCATCAGTGGAGGGACCGGACAAGAGACCCAGTACTTC.

In its sample, this clonotype was seen many times. This chain links TRBV20-1 with TRBJ1-3, with a tentative D call TRBD1 (5 bases). Germline V CDR1 and CDR2: DFQATT, SNEGSKA (reference sequence). V lost 8 bases, J lost 4 bases, and 18 bases lay in between. The CDR3 consists of 14 residues. Here the CDR3 DNA reads TGCAGTACCCCACGCGGCAGGGACGGAAACACCATATATTTT. It codes for CSTPRGRDGNTIYF.

This clonotype was observed many times. The chain carries TRBV5-6 and TRBJ2-1; TRBD1 matches 8 bases. Germline CDR1 is SGHDT and CDR2 is YYEEEE. J lost 6 bases, V lost 4 bases, and 9 bases had no gene match. CDR3 length: 15 residues. CDR3 coding DNA: TGTGCCAGCAGCCCCCAGGGGGCTTGGAGCAATGAGCAGTTCTTC. Protein: CASSPQGAWSNEQFF.

This clonotype was counted at least ten times. The chain links TRBV4-3 to TRBJ1-5; D gene uncertain. V lost 0 bases to trimming and J lost 0 bases, with 6 bases between them. The CDR3 has 15 residues. The germline gives CDR1 LGHNA, CDR2 YSLEER. The CDR3 here is CASSQDRYSNQPQHF. CDR3 bases: TGCGCCAGCAGCCAAGACCGTTATAGCAATCAGCCCCAGCATTTT.

The sample holds many counts of this clonotype. This chain uses TRBV12-3 or TRBV12-4 with TRBJ2-5, with D unresolved. The CDR3 covers 11 residues. Deletions cut 4 bases from V and 6 bases from J, with 6 bases between. For the CDR3, the DNA is TGTGCCAGCAGTTCCTCCAAGACCCAGTACTTC. It translates to CASSSSKTQYF.

This clonotype has at least ten counts. This chain connects TRBV7-9 to TRBJ1-6; D is undetermined. Per germline, CDR1 SEHNR and CDR2 FQNEAQ (reference sequence). The CDR3 spans 13 residues. The V gene lost 1 base and the J gene lost 9 bases, with 7 bases spanning the gap. The CDR3 spells CASSLVVGSPLHF. Here the CDR3 DNA reads TGTGCCAGCAGCTTAGTAGTGGGTTCACCCCTCCACTTT.

The sample holds many counts of this clonotype. The chain recombines TRBV12-3 or TRBV12-4 with TRBJ2-5, with 8 bases aligning to TRBD2. The V and J ends lost 5 bases and 4 bases, in that order; junction bases with no gene match: 3. The CDR3 extends over 13 amino acids. The CDR3 protein is CASSPGGPETQYF. The DNA of the CDR3 is TGTGCCAGCAGTCCGGGGGGGCCAGAGACCCAGTACTTC.

This clonotype was observed many times. This chain uses TRBV3-1 with TRBJ1-1; a weak D match, TRBD1 (5 bases). The CDR3 sequence is 12 residues long. The V end lost 1 base, the J end lost 10 bases, and 10 bases lay between the germline ends. Looked up from germline, CDR1 is LGHDT and CDR2 is YNNKEL (reference sequence). As DNA, the CDR3 is TGTGCCAGCAGCCAAGCCTTTACAGGAGCTTTCTTT. This codes for CASSQAFTGAFF.

Ten or more counts support this clonotype. The chain links TRBV7-2 to TRBJ2-1; TRBD2 agrees at 10 bases. The germline V gene has CDR1 SGHTA and CDR2 FQGNSA. The V segment lost 4 bases and the J segment 6 bases; nucleotides outside the gene matches: 12. This CDR3 contains 17 residues. Here the CDR3 reads CASSSLSGGELGNEQFF. In nucleotides, the CDR3 is TGTGCCAGCAGCTCCCTGAGCGGGGGGGAGTTAGGCAATGAGCAGTTCTTC. The whole variable domain, filled in from reference TRBV7-2 and TRBJ2-1, reads GAGVSQSPSNKVTEKGKDVELRCDPISGHTALYWYRQSLGQGLEFLIYFQGNSAPDKSGLPSDRFSAERTGGSVSTLTIQRTQQEDSAVYLCASSSLSGGELGNEQFFGPGTRLTVL.

This clonotype has at least ten counts. This chain links TRBV20-1 with TRBJ2-7; unclear D gene. Trimming stripped 2 bases from V and 6 bases from J, with 8 bases between. From germline, CDR1 is DFQATT and CDR2 SNEGSKA (reference sequence). The CDR3 has 11 residues. CDR3 in DNA: TGCAGTGCTAGAACCGTGGGCGAGCAGTACTTC. This translates into CSARTVGEQYF.

This clonotype appeared many times. V and J are TRBV12-3 or TRBV12-4 and TRBJ2-5, with TRBD1 matching 9 bases. This CDR3 is built from 14 residues. V dropped 5 bases and J dropped 4; count of bases not matched to a gene: 5. CDR3 sequence: CASSNRGLRETQYF. CDR3 sequence (DNA): TGTGCCAGCAGTAACAGGGGGCTAAGAGAGACCCAGTACTTC.

At least ten counts were recorded for this clonotype. The chain combines TRBV6-5 with TRBJ2-2; 7 nucleotides align to TRBD2. V lost 2 bases, J lost 5 bases, and 11 bases stayed unmatched. Germline V gene lookup returns CDR1 MNHEY and CDR2 SVGAGI. The CDR3 is made up of 17 amino acids. DNA for the CDR3: TGTGCCAGCAGTTACCCCCTTACTGGGGGGGGGACCGGGGAGCTGTTTTTT. It translates to CASSYPLTGGGTGELFF.

This clonotype occurred a few times. V is TRBV11-2 and J is TRBJ2-3, with 14 bases that match TRBD2. The CDR3 runs to 16 residues. The germline gives CDR1 SGHAT, CDR2 FQNNGV. V lost 4 bases to trimming and J lost 2 bases; unmatched junction nucleotides: 2. The CDR3 bases are TGTGCCAGCAGCTGGGGACTAGCGGGGGTCACAGATACGCAGTATTTT. This gives the protein CASSWGLAGVTDTQYF.

This clonotype appeared many times. The chain carries TRBV29-1 and TRBJ1-1; a possible D gene is TRBD1 (5 bases). Germline CDR1 and CDR2: SQVTM and ANQGSEA. V lost 4 bases, J lost 1 base, and 16 bases lay in between. CDR3 length: 15 residues. The CDR3 loop reads CSVGVIGAGNTEAFF. The CDR3 DNA reads TGCAGCGTTGGAGTGATAGGGGCGGGGAACACTGAAGCTTTCTTT.

This clonotype has a count of ten or more. The chain couples TRBV5-1 to TRBJ2-5; TRBD2 agrees at 9 bases. The V gene end was trimmed by 4 bases and the J gene end by 2 bases; junction bases not matched to a gene: 6. From germline, CDR1 is SGHRS and CDR2 YFSETQ. This CDR3 contains 15 residues. CDR3 coding DNA: TGCGCCAGCAGCCGGTCGGGACTAGCTCAAGAGACCCAGTACTTC. Its translation: CASSRSGLAQETQYF.